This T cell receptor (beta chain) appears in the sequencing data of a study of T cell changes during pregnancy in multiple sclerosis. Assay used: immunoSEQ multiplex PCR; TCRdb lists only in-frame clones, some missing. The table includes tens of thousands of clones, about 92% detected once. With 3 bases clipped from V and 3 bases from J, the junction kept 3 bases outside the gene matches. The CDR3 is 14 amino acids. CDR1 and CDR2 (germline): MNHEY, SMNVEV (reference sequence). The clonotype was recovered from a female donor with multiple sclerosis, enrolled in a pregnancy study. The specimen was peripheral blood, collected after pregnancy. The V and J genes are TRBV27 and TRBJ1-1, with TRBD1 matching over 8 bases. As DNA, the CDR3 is TGTGCCAGCAGTTTGCAGGGGGCGGACACTGAAGCTTTCTTT. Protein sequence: CASSLQGADTEAFF.